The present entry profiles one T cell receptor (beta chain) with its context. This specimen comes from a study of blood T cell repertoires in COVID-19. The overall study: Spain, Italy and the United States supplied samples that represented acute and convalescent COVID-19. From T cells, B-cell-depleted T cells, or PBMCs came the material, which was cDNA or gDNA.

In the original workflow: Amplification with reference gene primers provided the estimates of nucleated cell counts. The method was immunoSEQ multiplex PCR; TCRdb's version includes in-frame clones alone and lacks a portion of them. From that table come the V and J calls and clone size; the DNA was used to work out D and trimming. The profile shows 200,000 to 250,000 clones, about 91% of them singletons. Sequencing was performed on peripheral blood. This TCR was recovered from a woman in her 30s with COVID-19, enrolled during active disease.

CDR3 nucleotides: TGTGCCAGCAGTTACTTTCCGGACAGGGAGGGCCCCAATGAAAAACTGTTTTTT. It is translated as CASSYFPDREGPNEKLFF. This sequence joins TRBV6-7 and TRBJ1-4, with 8 bases matching TRBD1. TRBV6-7 is flagged as an ORF with uncertain function. V was clipped by 1 base and J by 5 bases; unmatched bases: 12. This CDR3 is 18 amino acids long.